The rows below give T cell receptor beta chains drawn from one sample of a study of blood T cell repertoires in COVID-19. Profiling relied on immunoSEQ multiplex PCR, and the TCRdb table lists in-frame clones only, not all of them. Of about 200,000 clones in the sample, about four fifths were seen once. Sequences were obtained from peripheral blood. These receptors originate from a woman in her forties or fifties with acute or convalescent COVID-19. CDR3s include the opening cysteine and the closing phenylalanine or tryptophan. A D gene is named only where the DNA matches it firmly. Rows give clone size only sometimes, using once, few, many, or a class for an expanded clone.

V gene	J gene	D gene	clone size	CDR3 protein	CDR3 DNA
TRBV6-1	TRBJ2-5	-	-	CASSEVISGQETQYF	TGTGCCAGCAGTGAAGTCATTAGTGGCCAAGAGACCCAGTACTTC
TRBV6-1	TRBJ2-7	TRBD1	-	CASSEFPAGQGHEQYF	TGTGCCAGCAGTGAATTCCCGGCGGGACAGGGTCACGAGCAGTACTTC
TRBV24-1	TRBJ2-5	TRBD1	-	CATSDSPGQGIQETQYF	TGTGCCACCAGTGACTCACCGGGACAGGGGATCCAAGAGACCCAGTACTTC
TRBV19	TRBJ2-7	TRBD1	few	CASSPGQGDYEQYF	TGTGCCAGTAGTCCCGGACAGGGGGACTACGAGCAGTACTTC
TRBV28	TRBJ2-5	-	-	CASSSPAGYQETQYF	TGTGCCAGCAGTTCGCCCGCGGGGTACCAAGAGACCCAGTACTTC
TRBV5-6	TRBJ2-7	TRBD1	-	CASSLGTDTYEQYF	TGTGCCAGCAGCCTCGGGACAGATACCTACGAGCAGTACTTC
TRBV9	TRBJ1-2	TRBD1	-	CASRLDDRAVHYGYTF	TGTGCCAGCAGATTAGATGACAGGGCGGTTCACTATGGCTACACCTTC
TRBV28	TRBJ2-5	-	-	CASSNDSPPTQYF	TGTGCCAGCAGCAACGACAGCCCCCCGACCCAGTACTTC
TRBV15	TRBJ2-1	TRBD2	-	CATSRVARGGRAAEQFF	TGTGCCACCAGCAGAGTCGCTAGAGGCGGGAGGGCGGCAGAGCAGTTCTTC
TRBV11-2	TRBJ2-1	-	-	CASSLVQGSRDGFF	TGTGCCAGCAGCTTAGTTCAAGGTAGTCGGGATGGGTTCTTC
TRBV6-1	TRBJ1-1	-	-	CASSETQGWSSFF	TGTGCCAGCAGTGAAACGCAGGGTTGGAGTTCTTTCTTT
TRBV6-6	TRBJ2-5	TRBD2	-	CASTDGGYGWETQYF	TGTGCCAGCACCGACGGGGGGTACGGTTGGGAGACCCAGTACTTC
TRBV7-8	TRBJ1-2	-	-	CASSRGGGGGGGYTF	TGTGCCAGCAGCCGAGGGGGTGGCGGAGGAGGTGGCTACACCTTC
TRBV27	TRBJ2-2	-	once	CASSSGQKTGELFF	TGTGCCAGCAGTTCCGGACAGAAGACCGGGGAGCTGTTTTTT
TRBV3-1/TRBV3-2	TRBJ1-3	TRBD1	-	CASSQRGRTGNSGNTIYF	TGTGCCAGCAGCCAGAGAGGTCGGACAGGCAACTCTGGAAACACCATATATTTT
TRBV7-2	TRBJ2-5	-	-	CASSLVYGTLVEETQYF	TGTGCCAGCAGCTTAGTTTATGGGACACTTGTAGAAGAGACCCAGTACTTC
TRBV19	TRBJ1-1	-	-	CASSRSREADTEAFF	TGTGCCAGTAGTAGATCCAGGGAGGCGGACACTGAAGCTTTCTTT
TRBV7-2	TRBJ2-1	TRBD2	-	CASARTSGREEQFF	TGTGCCAGCGCTCGGACTAGCGGGAGGGAGGAGCAGTTCTTC
TRBV5-5	TRBJ2-7	-	-	CASSPMGPDRHEQYF	TGTGCCAGCAGCCCCATGGGGCCGGATCGACACGAGCAGTACTTC
TRBV2	TRBJ2-7	-	-	CASGLEVGYEQYF	TGTGCCAGCGGCCTTGAGGTGGGCTACGAGCAGTACTTC
TRBV7-2	TRBJ2-7	-	-	CASRRETGEQYF	TGTGCCAGCAGGAGGGAGACAGGCGAGCAGTACTTC
TRBV25-1	TRBJ2-7	TRBD1	-	CASSSPGQTEEQYF	TGTGCCAGCAGTAGCCCGGGACAGACTGAAGAGCAGTACTTC
TRBV6-5	TRBJ2-7	TRBD2	few	CASTGLAGTGREQYF	TGTGCCAGCACCGGACTAGCGGGAACGGGCCGCGAGCAGTACTTC
TRBV2	TRBJ2-7	TRBD2	-	CASSEEGLTAGWASGSYEQYF	TGTGCCAGCAGTGAAGAGGGCCTGACAGCAGGGTGGGCTAGCGGATCCTACGAGCAGTACTTC
TRBV11-1	TRBJ2-5	-	-	CASSSLGNQETQYF	TGTGCCAGCAGCTCGCTCGGGAACCAAGAGACCCAGTACTTC
TRBV29-1	TRBJ2-7	TRBD2	-	CSVARLGREGSEQYF	TGCAGCGTTGCGCGGTTGGGGCGGGAGGGAAGCGAGCAGTACTTC
TRBV28	TRBJ2-1	-	-	CASTHGQYNEQFF	TGTGCCAGCACCCATGGGCAATACAATGAGCAGTTCTTC
TRBV10-2	TRBJ2-1	TRBD2	-	CASSEGTSGHNEQFF	TGCGCCAGCAGTGAGGGGACTAGCGGTCACAATGAGCAGTTCTTC